Shown below are 22 T cell receptor beta chains from a single sample sequenced in a study of tumor and adjacent non-tumor tissue in lung cancer. RNA was extracted from bulk tissue without any cell sorting. TCRbeta libraries were built with three rounds of nested PCR, modified from ARM-PCR. TCRdb processed the multiplex PCR reads anew with MiXCR; each CDR3 protein has one entry. This table holds over 60,000 distinct CDR3 sequences, roughly 76% found once. Sequencing was performed on lung tumor tissue. Receptors originate from a woman aged 45-65 years with non-small cell lung cancer.

Worth noting for this clonotype: Mismatch with germline at one junction end may stem from a read error. The rearrangement links TRBV20-1 to TRBJ2-7; D not resolved. The CDR3 spans 15 residues. Germline CDR1 reads DFQATT; CDR2 reads SNEGSKA (reference sequence). The CDR3 DNA reads as TGCAATGCTATATCAATCGAGCGACCCCCTTACGAGCAGTACTTC. This codes for CNAISIERPPYEQYF.

This chain joins TRBV2 and TRBJ2-2; 7 bases agree with TRBD2. Germline V gene sequence: CDR1 SNHLY, CDR2 FYNNEI. V shed 6 bases, J shed 3 bases, and the junction held 7 bases outside the gene matches. The CDR3 sequence is 15 residues long. DNA of the CDR3: TGTGCCAGCAGCAAGAGCGGGACGGACACCGGGGAGCTGTTTTTT. Residues: CASSKSGTDTGELFF.

In regard to this clonotype: The junction departs from germline at one end; a sequencing error may be responsible. This sequence joins TRBV10-3 and TRBJ1-4, with a tentative D call TRBD1 (6 bases). CDR3 length: 16 amino acids. Per the germline V gene, CDR1 is ENHRY and CDR2 is SYGVKD. CDR3 loop: CAISEGGAHLNEKQFF. CDR3 nucleotide sequence: TGTGCCATCAGTGAGGGGGGGGCGCACCTGAATGAAAAACAGTTTTTT.

About this clonotype: The CDR3 does not close with the conserved phenylalanine or tryptophan, likely indicating a read error. The rearrangement uses TRBV4-1 and TRBJ1-5; 7 nucleotides line up with TRBD1. The ends lost 6 bases at V and 11 bases at J; junction bases unmatched: 19. The germline CDR1 and CDR2 sequences are MGHRA and YSYEKL. The CDR3 extends over 16 amino acids. The CDR3 nucleotides are TGCGCCAGCAGTCAGGTATGGGACAGTATCTCCCAGGCCCAGCATTCT. This encodes CASSQVWDSISQAQHS.

Concerning this clonotype: This likely comes from a read error, as the CDR3 has no conserved phenylalanine or tryptophan at its end. The chain couples TRBV20-1 to TRBJ2-3; D uncertain. Deletions cut 4 bases from V and 2 bases from J, with 19 bases between. The CDR3 covers 16 residues. CDR1 and CDR2 from the germline V gene are DFQATT and SNEGSKA (reference sequence). CDR3 amino acids: CSANRSPGRNTDTQYS. CDR3 nucleotides: TGCAGTGCTAACCGATCCCCAGGACGAAACACAGATACGCAGTATTCT.

On this clonotype itself: Sequence at one end of the junction differs from germline and may be a read error. The CDR3 DNA reads TGTGCCAGCAGCAACTCGAGCCTACGAAGACCGCAGTATTTC. Protein: CASSNSSLRRPQYF. The chain couples TRBV12-3 or TRBV12-4 to TRBJ2-7; D unresolved. The CDR3 has 14 residues.

The chain recombines TRBV30 with TRBJ2-7, with D possibly matching TRBD2 (5 bases). From germline, CDR1 is GTSNPN and CDR2 SVGIG (reference sequence). With 5 bases removed from V and 3 bases from J, the gap between germline ends came to 14 bases. The CDR3 spans 13 residues. In nucleotides, the CDR3 is TGTGCCTGGGGAAGCGAACGGGGCTACGAGCAGTACTTC. Its translation is CAWGSERGYEQYF.

The sample holds a few counts of this clonotype. This rearrangement joins TRBV20-1 to TRBJ2-1; 8 bases are a match to TRBD2. The CDR3 loop spans 17 amino acids. Trimming at V came to 0 bases and at J to 12 bases, leaving 19 bases not matched to a gene. Germline V lookup: CDR1 DFQATT, CDR2 SNEGSKA (reference sequence). The CDR3 is CSARDGLAPSSYNGQFF. The CDR3 DNA sequence: TGCAGTGCTAGAGATGGACTAGCTCCAAGCTCCTACAACGGGCAGTTCTTC.

This clonotype was detected only a few times. It may be a read error: a sequence one base away is much more abundant. The chain links TRBV15 to TRBJ2-5; TRBD2 agrees at 8 bases. The CDR3 is 16 residues long. Per the germline V gene, CDR1 is LNHNV and CDR2 is YYDKDF (reference sequence). Losses at the gene ends were 4 bases for V and 2 bases for J; bases not matched to a gene: 9. CDR3: CATSTWTGGLQETQYF. CDR3 DNA: TGTGCCACCAGCACGTGGACGGGAGGGCTACAAGAGACCCAGTACTTC.

Concerning this clonotype itself: At one end, the junction sequence differs from germline, possibly due to a read error. This chain connects TRBV20-1 to TRBJ2-7; 7 bases match TRBD1. Looked up from germline, CDR1 is DFQATT and CDR2 is SNEGSKA (reference sequence). The CDR3 loop spans 15 amino acids. This chain's CDR3 is CSDRNFAGGPYEQYF. In DNA form, the CDR3 reads TGCAGTGATAGAAATTTCGCAGGGGGTCCCTACGAGCAGTACTTC.

This clonotype occurred a few times. This may come from a read error, since a much larger clone is one base off. CDR3 protein: CASSLVRTNTHEQYF. CDR3 nucleotides: TGTGCCAGCAGCTTAGTCAGAACTAATACCCACGAGCAGTACTTC. This chain connects TRBV7-8 to TRBJ2-7, with D unresolved. The CDR3 loop spans 15 amino acids. Trimming pared 1 base from V and 5 bases from J, leaving 15 bases between. Looked up from germline, CDR1 is SGHVS and CDR2 is FQNEAQ.

For this clonotype: A junction end diverges from the germline sequence, so it may reflect a read error. This chain joins TRBV29-1 and TRBJ2-7, with D possibly called TRBD1 or TRBD2 (5 bases each). Germline V gives CDR1 SQVTM, CDR2 ANQGSEA. The CDR3 has 14 residues. The CDR3 loop reads CSVGSAGSRYEHYF. CDR3 coding DNA: TGCAGCGTTGGCTCGGCAGGGAGCCGGTACGAGCACTACTTC.

V and J are TRBV29-1 and TRBJ2-1; no clear D. V lost 7 bases and J 4 bases, leaving 17 bases between the germline ends. Germline CDR1 and CDR2: SQVTM and ANQGSEA. The CDR3 sequence is 14 residues long. The CDR3 nucleotides are TGCAGCGCTGATGTACCTAGACGATACAATGAGCAGTTCTTC. Translated, it gives CSADVPRRYNEQFF.

To note about this clonotype: Given a much more abundant clone one base away, this may be a read error. The rearrangement uses TRBV11-3 and TRBJ1-1, with a weak D call TRBD1 (5 bases). The CDR3 has 13 residues. Per germline, CDR1 SGHNT and CDR2 YENEEA. The CDR3 here is CANSTGRGTEAFF. The CDR3 DNA reads as TGTGCCAACAGCACAGGAAGGGGTACTGAAGCTTTCTTT.

This clonotype is a singleton in its sample. The CDR3 does not close with the conserved phenylalanine or tryptophan, likely indicating a read error. The DNA is left out, because the CDR3 cannot be placed on it with certainty; the CDR3 is given as TCRdb lists it. The CDR3 loop reads CASSLIGGPYEHYL. V and J are TRBV12-3 or TRBV12-4 and TRBJ2-7; the DNA was not compared with TRBD1, the D call given in the table. The CDR3 region is 14 residues in length, termini included.

With respect to this clonotype: An end of the junction does not agree with germline; a read error may underlie this. The chain combines TRBV6-6 with TRBJ2-1; possibly TRBD2 for D (5 bases). The CDR3 consists of 19 residues. Germline loops: CDR1 MNHNY, CDR2 SVGAGI (reference sequence). CDR3 residues: CANSYFAGMEAIFYNEQFF. The CDR3 coding sequence is TGTGCCAACAGTTACTTTGCCGGAATGGAGGCTATCTTCTACAATGAGCAGTTCTTC.

The rearrangement joins TRBV6-1 to TRBJ2-2; D uncertain. V lost 8 bases, J lost 4 bases, and 17 bases lay in between. This CDR3 has 15 residues. CDR1 MNHNS and CDR2 SASEGT come from the germline V gene. DNA for the CDR3: TGTGCCAGCGATCGGTTGGCTGATAGCACCGGGGAGCTGTTTTTT. It translates to CASDRLADSTGELFF.

In the case of this clonotype: A junction boundary mismatches the germline segment, possibly from a read error. The genes are TRBV12-3 or TRBV12-4 and TRBJ1-1; D is perhaps TRBD1 (5 bases). The CDR3 runs 14 residues. CDR3 loop: CASKRDPLNTETFF. The CDR3 DNA reads TGTGCCAGTAAGAGGGACCCCTTGAACACTGAAACTTTCTTT.

In regard to this clonotype: The CDR3 does not end in the conserved phenylalanine or tryptophan, so this is likely a read error. The DNA is left out, because the CDR3 cannot be placed on it with certainty; the CDR3 is given as TCRdb lists it. The genes are TRBV29-1 and TRBJ2-1; the table's D call TRBD2 went unverified against the DNA. Germline lookup yields CDR1 SQVTM and CDR2 ANQGSEA. The CDR3 is made up of 14 amino acids, end residues included. The CDR3 region is CSGIAGVEYNEQIY.

Of note for this clonotype: Its ends do not fully match the called genes, so a read error is possible. The CDR3 spells CTSSPARAGGVPDTQYF. In nucleotides, the CDR3 is TGCACCAGCAGCCCCGCCCGGGCAGGGGGAGTCCCCGATACGCAGTATTTT. The chain employs TRBV4-1 and TRBJ2-3, with 7 positions matching TRBD1. The length of the CDR3 is 17 residues. CDR1 is MGHRA, CDR2 YSYEKL, per germline.

The V call is TRBV5-6, the J call TRBJ2-7; either TRBD1 or TRBD2 may fit D (6 bases each). CDR3 length: 14 residues. Germline CDR1 reads SGHDT; CDR2 reads YYEEEE. The CDR3 nucleotides read TGTCTCAGCAGCTTGCCGGGGGCCCCCTACGAGCAGTACTTC. Translating gives CLSSLPGAPYEQYF.

This clonotype appeared many times. The rearrangement uses TRBV4-1 and TRBJ1-2; 12 nucleotides agree with TRBD1. CDR1 and CDR2 from the germline V gene are MGHRA and YSYEKL. The CDR3 totals 17 residues. Losses at the gene ends were 1 base for V and 8 bases for J; bases not matched to a gene: 11. Here the CDR3 reads CASSQAPPGQGALGYTF. For the CDR3, the DNA is TGCGCCAGCAGCCAAGCTCCACCGGGACAGGGGGCGCTGGGCTACACCTTC.